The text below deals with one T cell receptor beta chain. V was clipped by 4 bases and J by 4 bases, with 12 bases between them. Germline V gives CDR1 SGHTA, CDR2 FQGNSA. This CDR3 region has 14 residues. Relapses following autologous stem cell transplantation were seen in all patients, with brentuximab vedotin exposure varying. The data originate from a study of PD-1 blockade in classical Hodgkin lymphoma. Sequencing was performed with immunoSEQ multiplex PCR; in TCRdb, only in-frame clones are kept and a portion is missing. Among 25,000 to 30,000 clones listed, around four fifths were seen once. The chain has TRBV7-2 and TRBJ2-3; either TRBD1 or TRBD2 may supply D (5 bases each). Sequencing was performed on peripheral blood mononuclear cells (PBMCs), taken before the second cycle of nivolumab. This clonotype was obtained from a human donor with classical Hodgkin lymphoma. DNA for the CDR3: TGTGCCAGCAGCTCGCCGGGACCTTCAGATACGCAGTATTTT. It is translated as CASSSPGPSDTQYF.